The 30 T cell receptor beta chains presented below share a single source sample, sequenced in a study of T-cell memory formation after mild COVID-19. One entry per CDR3 protein results from TCRdb running MiXCR on the 5' RACE reads. The sample contains about 290,000 distinct CDR3 sequences, approximately 15% of which appear only once. The sequencing sample was made of PBMCs or a T cell subset sorted from them (not recorded which). The source is a young man who had mild COVID-19 (a few samples of this study predate the infection). Cell type and time point are not known.

This clonotype has at least ten counts. The chain uses TRBV5-1 and TRBJ1-4, with D maybe TRBD1 (5 bases). Germline-derived CDR1 and CDR2 are SGHRS and YFSETQ. The CDR3 has 16 residues. V was clipped by 3 bases and J by 0 bases, with 12 bases between them. The CDR3 spells CASSSSQGATNEKLFF. In DNA form, the CDR3 reads TGCGCCAGCAGCTCTTCCCAGGGCGCAACTAATGAAAAACTGTTTTTT.

This clonotype has ten or more counts. The V gene is TRBV5-1, the J gene TRBJ2-2; D gene uncertain. Germline V CDR1 and CDR2: SGHRS, YFSETQ. Trimming left V 0 bases short and J 10 bases short, with 19 bases between. The CDR3 has 16 residues. The CDR3 here is CASSLGSGVTPEELFF. The DNA for the CDR3 is TGCGCCAGCAGCTTGGGTTCAGGAGTAACACCGGAGGAGCTGTTTTTT. The full variable domain, in which reference TRBV5-1 and TRBJ2-2 provide the parts outside the CDR3, is KAGVTQTPRYLIKTRGQQVTLSCSPISGHRSVSWYQQTPGQGLQFLFEYFSETQRNKGNFPGRFSGRQFSNSRSEMNVSTLELGDSALYLCASSLGSGVTPEELFFGEGSRLTVL.

This clonotype was counted between two and nine times. The CDR3 DNA reads TGTGCCAGCACAACTAGCGGCAATGAGCAGTTCTTC. This sequence encodes CASTTSGNEQFF. The gene calls are TRBV27 and TRBJ2-1; 8 bases align to TRBD2. Germline-derived CDR1 and CDR2 are MNHEY and SMNVEV (reference sequence). CDR3 size: 12 residues. The ends lost 7 bases at V and 6 bases at J; junction bases unmatched: 2.

This clonotype has ten or more counts. CDR3 amino acids: CASSPLEQPQHF. CDR3 nucleotides: TGTGCCAGCAGCCCCCTTGAGCAGCCCCAGCATTTT. V gene TRBV28 combines with J gene TRBJ1-5; D unresolved. V was pared by 6 bases and J by 7 bases, with 10 bases between. The CDR3 consists of 12 residues. CDR1 and CDR2 (germline): MDHEN, SYDVKM.

V gene TRBV5-1 combines with J gene TRBJ1-4, with a tentative D call TRBD1 (6 bases). With 0 bases removed from V and 7 bases from J, the gap between germline ends came to 10 bases. The germline V gene has CDR1 SGHRS and CDR2 YFSETQ. This CDR3 has 14 residues. This CDR3 reads CASSLAQGGEKLFF. The DNA for the CDR3 is TGCGCCAGCAGCTTGGCACAGGGCGGTGAAAAACTGTTTTTT.

This clonotype occurred a few times. The chain couples TRBV20-1 to TRBJ1-5, with D possibly matching TRBD1 (6 bases). Germline V gives CDR1 DFQATT, CDR2 SNEGSKA (reference sequence). The CDR3 spans 13 residues. Trimming left V 3 bases short and J 6 bases short, with 12 bases between. The CDR3, as DNA: TGCAGTGCTAGGGCAACAGGGTCTCAGCCCCAGCATTTT. Its protein is CSARATGSQPQHF.

This clonotype appeared a few times. The V call is TRBV7-9, the J call TRBJ1-2, with 8 bases aligning to TRBD1. The germline V gene encodes CDR1 SEHNR and CDR2 FQNEAQ (reference sequence). CDR3 length: 15 amino acids. V was pared by 5 bases and J by 1 base, with 6 bases of the junction left unmatched. The CDR3 region is CASSVGTGLNYGYTF. Here the CDR3 DNA reads TGTGCCAGCAGCGTTGGGACAGGACTTAACTATGGCTACACCTTC.

This clonotype was seen more than once but under ten times. The rearrangement uses TRBV28 and TRBJ2-5; 10 positions match TRBD1. The CDR3 spans 15 residues. Germline trimming cut 2 bases from V and 5 bases from J; bases unmatched to any gene: 5. Per the germline V gene, CDR1 is MDHEN and CDR2 is SYDVKM. The chain's CDR3 is CASSLPTGGKETQYF. CDR3 coding DNA: TGTGCCAGCAGTTTACCGACAGGGGGCAAGGAGACCCAGTACTTC.

The rearrangement links TRBV6-5 to TRBJ1-6, with TRBD1 as a possible D gene (5 bases). Germline CDR1 MNHEY, CDR2 SVGAGI. The CDR3 length is 15 residues. The V end lost 0 bases, the J end lost 8 bases, and 11 bases lay between the germline ends. CDR3 sequence: CASSYSGGLDSPLHF. For the CDR3, the DNA is TGTGCCAGCAGTTACTCGGGGGGGTTAGATTCACCCCTCCACTTT.

The chain uses TRBV20-1 and TRBJ2-7; 8 bases fit TRBD2. The germline V gene has CDR1 DFQATT and CDR2 SNEGSKA (reference sequence). This CDR3 contains 17 residues. Trimming took 0 bases from V and 1 from J; bases not matched to a gene: 11. The CDR3: CSARDPMLAGTSYEQYF. The CDR3 nucleotides read TGCAGTGCTAGAGACCCTATGTTAGCGGGGACATCCTACGAGCAGTACTTC.

The rearrangement links TRBV3-1 to TRBJ1-6; D not resolved. V shed 1 base and J shed 6 bases, with 16 bases lying between them. Germline assignment: CDR1 LGHDT and CDR2 YNNKEL (reference sequence). The CDR3 is 17 amino acids. CDR3 amino acids: CASSQGSAGTGNSPLHF. CDR3 nucleotide sequence: TGTGCCAGCAGCCAAGGGTCGGCAGGCACGGGTAATTCACCCCTCCACTTT.

In this sample, this clonotype turned up a few times. CDR3 DNA: TGTGCCATCAGTGAGCCTAGCGGGGTGCACAATGAGCAGTTCTTC. Translation gives CAISEPSGVHNEQFF. The chain joins TRBV10-3 to TRBJ2-1; 9 nucleotides match TRBD2. The V gene end was trimmed by 2 bases and the J gene end by 5 bases; junction bases not matched to a gene: 4. Germline V gene data show CDR1 as ENHRY and CDR2 as SYGVKD. This CDR3 spans 15 amino acids.

The chain couples TRBV12-3 or TRBV12-4 to TRBJ1-1, with D hard to call. With 3 bases removed from V and 4 bases from J, the gap between germline ends came to 15 bases. This CDR3 spans 15 amino acids. CDR3 coding DNA: TGTGCCAGCAGTTTTAGCGGCCAGCTAGTCACTGAAGCTTTCTTT. Translating it yields CASSFSGQLVTEAFF.

V usage is TRBV4-3 and J usage is TRBJ1-2; D uncertain. V was trimmed by 0 bases and J by 4 bases, leaving 9 bases between them. Germline V gene lookup returns CDR1 LGHNA and CDR2 YSLEER. The CDR3 is 14 residues long. This CDR3 is CASSQDPRGYGYTF. Written as DNA, the CDR3 is TGCGCCAGCAGCCAAGATCCTCGGGGCTATGGCTACACCTTC.

The genes are TRBV6-5 and TRBJ2-3; D not resolved. V was trimmed by 2 bases and J by 0 bases, leaving 9 bases between them. The CDR3 extends over 15 amino acids. CDR1 is MNHEY and CDR2 is SVGAGI in the germline V gene. CDR3 region: CASSYKDASTDTQYF. The CDR3 bases are TGTGCCAGCAGTTACAAGGATGCTAGCACAGATACGCAGTATTTT.

The gene calls are TRBV27 and TRBJ1-2; D is ambiguous. Trimming stripped 4 bases from V and 2 bases from J, with 8 bases between. CDR3 size: 13 residues. Germline V lookup: CDR1 MNHEY, CDR2 SMNVEV (reference sequence). CDR3: CASSSTVNYGYTF. The CDR3 DNA is TGTGCCAGCAGTTCGACGGTGAACTATGGCTACACCTTC.

About this clonotype itself: Sequence at one end of the junction differs from germline and may be a read error. The rearrangement links TRBV27 to TRBJ1-1, with 10 bases identical to TRBD1. This CDR3 spans 15 amino acids. Germline V lookup: CDR1 MNHEY, CDR2 SMNVEV (reference sequence). CDR3 nucleotides: TGCGCCAGCAGCTTGGGGACAGGGGCGAACACTGAAGCTTTCTTT. This encodes CASSLGTGANTEAFF.

This clonotype showed up just a few times. The chain links TRBV6-2 or TRBV6-3 to TRBJ1-1, with D possibly being TRBD1 (5 bases). The length of the CDR3 is 16 residues. Per the germline V gene, CDR1 is MNHEY and CDR2 is SVGEGT. V was clipped by 5 bases and J by 5 bases, with 21 bases between them. The CDR3 loop reads CASSRMASLGVTEAFF. CDR3 nucleotides: TGTGCCAGCAGTCGAATGGCCTCCCTGGGGGTTACTGAAGCTTTCTTT.

CDR3 sequence (DNA): TGTGCCAGCAGCTTAGACGGGACAGGGGGCAGACAGACCCAGTACTTC. Translation: CASSLDGTGGRQTQYF. The chain has TRBV11-2 and TRBJ2-5; 12 nucleotides agree with TRBD1. The CDR3 loop spans 16 amino acids. From germline, CDR1 is SGHAT and CDR2 FQNNGV. Trimming at V came to 0 bases and at J to 6 bases, leaving 5 bases not matched to a gene.

The chain uses TRBV4-1 and TRBJ1-1; no firm D call. The CDR3 spans 14 residues. Germline CDR1 MGHRA, CDR2 YSYEKL. The V gene lost 6 bases and the J gene lost 0 bases, with 11 bases spanning the gap. The DNA of the CDR3 is TGCGCCAGCAGGGGGATCCTGTTGAACACTGAAGCTTTCTTT. This gives the protein CASRGILLNTEAFF.

The chain combines TRBV7-2 with TRBJ2-1; D possibly matches TRBD1 or TRBD2 (5 bases each). Trimming took 0 bases from V and 0 from J, leaving 9 bases between them. Germline V gene lookup returns CDR1 SGHTA and CDR2 FQGNSA. The CDR3 runs to 16 residues. The CDR3 loop is CASSLAGRDSYNEQFF. As DNA, the CDR3 is TGTGCCAGCAGCTTAGCGGGACGGGACTCCTACAATGAGCAGTTCTTC.

The chain uses TRBV18 and TRBJ2-1; perhaps TRBD2 as D (5 bases). CDR3 size: 14 residues. Trimming cost V 1 base and J 7 bases, with 11 bases left between them. Germline lookup yields CDR1 KGHSH and CDR2 LQKENI. The CDR3 is CASSPREGRNEQFF. The CDR3, as DNA: TGTGCCAGCTCACCACGAGAGGGTCGGAATGAGCAGTTCTTC. Complete variable domain (other parts from reference TRBV18 and TRBJ2-1): NAGVMQNPRHLVRRRGQEARLRCSPMKGHSHVYWYRQLPEEGLKFMVYLQKENIIDESGMPKERFSAEFPKEGPSILRIQQVVRGDSAAYFCASSPREGRNEQFFGPGTRLTVL.

This rearrangement joins TRBV5-1 to TRBJ2-7, with unresolved D. The germline gives CDR1 SGHRS, CDR2 YFSETQ. The V and J ends lost 4 bases and 5 bases respectively, with 10 bases between them. This CDR3 region has 12 residues. CDR3 protein: CASSEVFHEQYF. The DNA of the CDR3 is TGCGCCAGCAGCGAAGTGTTCCACGAGCAGTACTTC. The variable domain in full, completed from reference TRBV5-1 and TRBJ2-7, reads KAGVTQTPRYLIKTRGQQVTLSCSPISGHRSVSWYQQTPGQGLQFLFEYFSETQRNKGNFPGRFSGRQFSNSRSEMNVSTLELGDSALYLCASSEVFHEQYFGPGTRLTVT.

The chain employs TRBV5-1 and TRBJ2-5, with D uncertain. Germline CDR1 and CDR2: SGHRS and YFSETQ. The V gene lost 4 bases and the J gene lost 3 bases, with 16 bases spanning the gap. The CDR3 loop spans 15 amino acids. The CDR3 nucleotides read TGCGCCAGCAGCCCTCCAACGGGTTGGGAAGAGACCCAGTACTTC. Protein product: CASSPPTGWEETQYF.

The V call is TRBV29-1, the J call TRBJ1-2; TRBD1 might be the D (6 bases). V was shortened by 1 base and J by 8 bases, with 14 bases between the two germline ends. Germline V CDR1 and CDR2: SQVTM, ANQGSEA. The CDR3 totals 13 residues. This CDR3 is CSVEAHRGGGYTF. The CDR3 nucleotides are TGCAGCGTTGAAGCCCACAGAGGGGGAGGCTACACCTTC.

This clonotype has just a few counts. The V and J genes are TRBV7-2 and TRBJ1-6, with D maybe TRBD1 (5 bases). V lost 6 bases to trimming and J lost 12 bases, with 15 bases between them. Germline CDR1 SGHTA, CDR2 FQGNSA. This CDR3 has 13 amino acids. The DNA of the CDR3 is TGTGCCAGCAGGACACAGGTCGAGGGACCCCTCCACTTT. This codes for CASRTQVEGPLHF.

The V and J genes are TRBV28 and TRBJ2-7; TRBD1 agrees at 8 bases. This CDR3 is built from 17 residues. Germline loops: CDR1 MDHEN, CDR2 SYDVKM. The J segment lost 4 bases and the V segment lost 6 bases, leaving 17 bases of the junction unmatched. CDR3 loop: CASSRPGRGRLTYEQYV. The DNA for the CDR3 is TGTGCCAGCAGCCGTCCGGGCAGGGGGCGTTTGACATACGAGCAGTACGTC.

This clonotype came up many times. The rearrangement uses TRBV5-6 and TRBJ2-5; TRBD1 aligns across 10 bases. This CDR3 spans 16 amino acids. Per germline, CDR1 SGHDT and CDR2 YYEEEE. The ends lost 4 bases at V and 1 base at J; junction bases unmatched: 7. DNA for the CDR3: TGTGCCAGCAGCCGACAGGGGGCGTCCACCCAAGAGACCCAGTACTTC. It yields the protein CASSRQGASTQETQYF.

This clonotype was recorded only once. A much more abundant neighbour one base away suggests this may be a read error. The chain has TRBV2 and TRBJ1-1; 7 bases map to TRBD1. Germline-derived CDR1 and CDR2 are SNHLY and FYNNEI. The length of the CDR3 is 13 residues. CDR3 sequence (DNA): TGTGCCAGCAGTTGGGACAGAAACACTGAAGCTTTATTT. This encodes CASSWDRNTEALF.

This clonotype appeared many times. J is TRBJ2-1 and V is TRBV12-3 or TRBV12-4; the D is unclear. Trimming shortened V by 5 bases and J by 6 bases, and 20 bases separated the two germline ends. This CDR3 has 16 amino acids. The CDR3, as DNA: TGTGCCAGCAGTAGTATCTCCTGGGGAATGGGCAATGAGCAGTTCTTC. Translated, it gives CASSSISWGMGNEQFF.